Listed below are T cell receptor beta chains from one sample, sequenced in a study of T cell repertoires in cytomegalovirus infection. TCRdb recomputed calls from the reads with MiXCR, one row per CDR3 protein. There are about 500,000 distinct CDR3 sequences in the sample; roughly a third occur only once, and roughly 17% lies in the top ten. Which antigens these TCRs recognize remains unknown. The specimen comprised cultured PBMCs, sampled from culture after CMV antigen stimulation. These receptor sequences come from a human donor in good health (CMV status not recorded). Some clones in this sample may be carry-over from other donors' samples. The CDR3 runs from the conserved cysteine through the conserved F or W. Each record gives: J gene, clone size, D gene, CDR3 length, V gene, CDR3 protein, CDR3 DNA. A D gene is named only where the DNA matches it firmly. Expanded clones get a size class; other rows say once, few or many, or leave the size out.

>TRBJ2-6|many|.|13|TRBV7-2
CASSLGGANVLTF
TGTGCCAGCAGCCTCGGGGGGGCCAACGTCCTGACTTTC
>TRBJ1-1|.|TRBD1|16|TRBV12-3/TRBV12-4
CASSPGGRVSNTEAFF
TGTGCCAGCAGTCCAGGGGGGAGGGTGTCGAACACTGAAGCTTTCTTT
>TRBJ2-1|few|.|15|TRBV7-2
CASRPRDFSYNEQFF
TGTGCCAGCAGACCCCGGGACTTCTCCTACAATGAGCAGTTCTTC
>TRBJ2-7|few|.|14|TRBV7-8
CASSFRGPTYEQYF
TGTGCCAGCAGCTTCAGGGGCCCTACCTACGAGCAGTACTTC
>TRBJ1-5|.|TRBD1|15|TRBV20-1
CSARVGTGGNQPQHF
TGCAGTGCTAGGGTTGGGACAGGGGGAAATCAGCCCCAGCATTTT
>TRBJ2-3|.|.|12|TRBV5-6
CASSFWGGTQYF
TGTGCCAGCAGCTTCTGGGGTGGAACGCAGTATTTT
>TRBJ2-2|.|TRBD1|17|TRBV10-3
CAISSRGQGRGTGELFF
TGTGCCATCTCCTCTCGAGGACAGGGAAGGGGAACCGGGGAGCTGTTTTTT
>TRBJ2-3|.|.|15|TRBV9
CASSDSGYDTDTQYF
TGTGCCAGCAGCGACAGCGGTTATGACACAGATACGCAGTATTTT
>TRBJ1-5|.|.|16|TRBV28
CASTLRESYSNQPQHF
TGTGCCAGCACCCTCCGGGAGTCATATAGCAATCAGCCCCAGCATTTT
>TRBJ2-7|.|.|12|TRBV2
CATLRQVHEQYF
TGTGCCACCCTTCGACAGGTCCACGAGCAGTACTTC
>TRBJ2-4|.|.|17|TRBV5-1
CASRPSPTELAKNIQYF
TGCGCCAGCAGACCGTCGCCTACTGAATTAGCCAAAAACATTCAGTACTTC
>TRBJ2-4|.|.|13|TRBV6-1
CASRPPGENIQYF
TGTGCCAGCAGACCCCCAGGGGAGAACATTCAGTACTTC
>TRBJ2-7|.|.|15|TRBV4-3
CASSQASGRGIGQYF
TGCGCCAGCAGCCAAGCTTCAGGACGGGGGATCGGGCAGTACTTC
>TRBJ2-1|.|TRBD2|14|TRBV12-3/TRBV12-4
CASLTSGSLNEQFF
TGTGCCAGCCTGACTAGCGGGAGTCTTAATGAGCAGTTCTTC
>TRBJ2-1|many|.|15|TRBV7-2
CASSFGSTSYNEQFF
TGTGCCAGCAGCTTCGGGAGTACCTCCTACAATGAGCAGTTCTTC
>TRBJ2-4|.|.|14|TRBV5-1
CASSDTLAKNIQYF
TGCGCCAGCAGCGACACATTAGCCAAAAACATTCAGTACTTC
>TRBJ1-2|few|.|12|TRBV7-2
CASSLGVSGYTF
TGTGCCAGCAGCTTAGGGGTATCGGGCTACACCTTC
>TRBJ2-5|many|.|13|TRBV7-2
CASSPGLQETQYF
TGTGCCAGCAGCCCCGGACTACAAGAGACCCAGTACTTC
>TRBJ2-3|many|TRBD2|17|TRBV7-2
CASSTELGTRGTDTQYF
TGTGCCAGCAGTACAGAACTCGGGACTAGAGGCACAGATACGCAGTATTTT
>TRBJ2-3|.|.|14|TRBV28
CATNFKTGTDTQYF
TGTGCCACCAACTTTAAGACGGGCACAGATACGCAGTATTTT
>TRBJ1-1|.|.|15|TRBV18
CASSPSQGMNTEAFF
TGTGCCAGCTCACCCTCACAGGGCATGAACACTGAAGCTTTCTTT
>TRBJ1-1|.|.|15|TRBV7-2
CASSTRQAVNTEAFF
TGTGCCAGCAGCACCCGACAGGCAGTTAACACTGAAGCTTTCTTT
>TRBJ2-1|.|TRBD2|15|TRBV6-1
CASSAATSLYNEQFF
TGTGCCAGCAGTGCAGCGACTAGCCTCTACAATGAGCAGTTCTTC
>TRBJ2-5|many|TRBD2|20|TRBV7-8
CASSSRLAGGLTFRRETQYF
TGTGCCAGCAGCTCACGACTAGCGGGAGGCCTAACCTTCAGGAGGGAGACCCAGTACTTC
>TRBJ2-3|.|TRBD2|16|TRBV7-9
CASSLTPSGLTDTQYF
TGTGCCAGCAGCTTGACCCCTAGCGGGCTCACAGATACGCAGTATTTT
>TRBJ1-5|.|.|14|TRBV10-3
CAISESRANQPQHF
TGTGCCATCAGTGAAAGCAGGGCTAATCAGCCCCAGCATTTT
>TRBJ2-1|.|.|15|TRBV7-2
CASRSRGQFYNEQFF
TGTGCCAGCAGATCACGGGGCCAATTCTACAATGAGCAGTTCTTC
>TRBJ1-5|few|.|18|TRBV19
CASSTPGGGGYSNQPQHF
TGTGCCAGTAGTACCCCCGGGGGGGGCGGCTATAGCAATCAGCCCCAGCATTTT
>TRBJ1-4|few|.|15|TRBV7-2
CASSMNGNVNEKLFF
TGTGCCAGCAGCATGAACGGGAACGTAAATGAAAAACTGTTTTTT
>TRBJ2-1|.|.|19|TRBV12-3/TRBV12-4
CASSFPAGMVPGYYNEQFF
TGTGCCAGCAGTTTCCCCGCAGGGATGGTTCCCGGGTATTACAATGAGCAGTTCTTC
>TRBJ1-5|many|.|14|TRBV7-8
CASSPGHGNQPQHF
TGTGCCAGCAGCCCGGGACACGGCAATCAGCCCCAGCATTTT
>TRBJ2-6|few|TRBD2|18|TRBV10-3
CAISESGGGISGANVLTF
TGTGCCATCAGTGAGTCAGGCGGGGGAATCTCTGGGGCCAACGTCCTGACTTTC
>TRBJ2-2|few|TRBD2|15|TRBV10-3
CALRTGLANTGELFF
TGTGCCTTAAGGACCGGACTAGCGAACACCGGGGAGCTGTTTTTT
>TRBJ1-1|.|.|13|TRBV4-1
CASSQADSPMAFF
TGCGCCAGCAGCCAAGCGGACAGCCCGATGGCTTTCTTT
>TRBJ1-6|few|.|14|TRBV10-3
CAISEILENSPLHF
TGTGCCATCAGTGAGATATTGGAGAATTCACCCCTCCACTTT
>TRBJ1-2|.|.|16|TRBV19
CASSTGQFPSNYGYTF
TGTGCCAGTAGTACTGGCCAGTTCCCTTCCAACTATGGCTACACCTTC
>TRBJ1-2|few|TRBD1|16|TRBV25-1
CASSGPSDRGYYGYTF
TGTGCCAGCAGTGGCCCCAGTGACAGGGGGTACTATGGCTACACCTTC
>TRBJ1-5|.|.|12|TRBV20-1
CSALASNQPQHF
TGCAGTGCCCTCGCGTCCAATCAGCCCCAGCATTTT
>TRBJ1-1|few|TRBD1|15|TRBV11-2
CASSLTDRAHTEAFF
TGTGCCAGCAGCTTGACCGACAGGGCTCACACTGAAGCTTTCTTT
>TRBJ2-7|.|.|17|TRBV7-9
CASSSFLTSAVSYEQYF
TGTGCCAGCAGTTCTTTCCTGACTAGTGCTGTCTCCTACGAGCAGTACTTC
>TRBJ2-7|.|TRBD2|13|TRBV20-1
CSALAGGSYEQYF
TGCAGTGCTTTAGCGGGAGGGTCCTACGAGCAGTACTTC
>TRBJ2-1|few|TRBD2|13|TRBV20-1
CSASGLAGYEQFF
TGCAGTGCTAGCGGACTAGCGGGCTATGAGCAGTTCTTC
>TRBJ1-5|.|.|15|TRBV6-1
CASSPWGGMDQPQHF
TGTGCCAGCAGTCCCTGGGGGGGGATGGATCAGCCCCAGCATTTT
>TRBJ2-3|.|TRBD2|19|TRBV19
CASSQDSGVLAGGRDTQYF
TGTGCCAGTAGCCAGGACAGTGGGGTGCTAGCGGGAGGGAGAGATACGCAGTATTTT
>TRBJ1-2|few|TRBD1|14|TRBV27
CASSSNRGGYGYTF
TGTGCCAGCAGTTCAAACAGGGGAGGGTATGGCTACACCTTC
>TRBJ1-4|.|.|14|TRBV7-2
CASSPGRLAEKLFF
TGTGCCAGCAGCCCGGGCCGCCTTGCTGAAAAACTGTTTTTT
>TRBJ2-2|.|TRBD1|12|TRBV19
CAGTEDTGELFF
TGTGCCGGGACAGAGGACACCGGGGAGCTGTTTTTT
>TRBJ2-2|.|.|11|TRBV28
CASRGLGELFF
TGTGCCAGCAGGGGATTGGGGGAGCTGTTTTTT
>TRBJ2-2|.|TRBD2|16|TRBV19
CASSRRRGGNTGELFF
TGTGCCAGTAGCCGACGTCGCGGGGGGAACACCGGGGAGCTGTTTTTT
>TRBJ2-3|.|TRBD2|16|TRBV28
CASSSTGTSDTDTQYF
TGTGCCAGCAGTTCGACCGGGACTAGCGACACAGATACGCAGTATTTT
>TRBJ2-1|few|TRBD2|18|TRBV6-2/TRBV6-3
CASRPGLAGPYSYNEQFF
TGTGCCAGCAGGCCGGGACTAGCGGGACCCTACTCCTACAATGAGCAGTTCTTC
>TRBJ2-6|few|.|14|TRBV12-3/TRBV12-4
CASSLGSGANVLTF
TGTGCCAGCAGTTTGGGCTCTGGGGCCAACGTCCTGACTTTC
>TRBJ1-5|few|.|12|TRBV5-4
CASSLHQGPQHF
TGTGCCAGCAGCCTGCATCAGGGGCCCCAGCATTTT